Following are 5 T cell receptor beta chains from one sample sequenced in a study of vaccination and CD4 T cells after COVID-19. Their specific antigens are unknown. Cultured CD4+ T cell DNA underwent sequencing with the Oncomine TCR Beta short-read assay. TCRdb called the PCR reads again in MiXCR, with one record for every CDR3 protein. Of around 20,000 distinct CDR3 sequences listed, around 56% are singletons. This sample's treatment: roughly ten-day PBMC culture with coronavirus spike peptide pools or control peptides (ViraFEST assay). Material: CD4+ T cells from blood, cultured in vitro, obtained before SARS-CoV-2 vaccination. The receptors derive from a human donor who had recovered from COVID-19.

The chain couples TRBV5-1 to TRBJ2-7; 8 nucleotides agree with TRBD2. The CDR3 contains 13 residues. J was trimmed by 2 bases and V by 4 bases; bases with no gene match: 2. CDR1 and CDR2 (germline): SGHRS, YFSETQ. The CDR3 nucleotides are TGCGCCAGCAGCCCGGGACTAGCCTACGAGCAGTACTTC. Translation: CASSPGLAYEQYF. The full variable domain, completed using reference TRBV5-1 and TRBJ2-7, is KAGVTQTPRYLIKTRGQQVTLSCSPISGHRSVSWYQQTPGQGLQFLFEYFSETQRNKGNFPGRFSGRQFSNSRSEMNVSTLELGDSALYLCASSPGLAYEQYFGPGTRLTVT.

This clonotype was seen just once. Here the CDR3 DNA reads TGTGCCAGCAGACTTCTAGCCCCAGGAAGCGATGAGCAGTTCTTC. It codes for CASRLLAPGSDEQFF. The genes are TRBV6-1 and TRBJ2-1; weak D call: TRBD2 (5 bases). Trimming shortened V by 6 bases and J by 8 bases, and 20 bases separated the two germline ends. CDR3 size: 15 residues. In germline, CDR1 is MNHNS, CDR2 SASEGT.

The V call is TRBV7-8, the J call TRBJ2-5; D is unclear. V gave up 1 base and J gave up 3 bases, with 6 bases separating them. The germline gives CDR1 SGHVS, CDR2 FQNEAQ. This CDR3 region has 13 residues. CDR3: CASSLGVKETQYF. In DNA form, the CDR3 reads TGTGCCAGCAGCTTAGGAGTTAAAGAGACCCAGTACTTC. Variable domain in full (rest from reference TRBV7-8 and TRBJ2-5): GAGVSQSPRYKVAKRGQDVALRCDPISGHVSLFWYQQALGQGPEFLTYFQNEAQLDKSGLPSDRFFAERPEGSVSTLKIQRTQQEDSAVYLCASSLGVKETQYFGPGTRLLVL.

Regarding this clonotype: One junction end disagrees with the germline gene, perhaps due to a read error. The genes are TRBV7-2 and TRBJ2-7; weak D call: TRBD1 (6 bases). Germline values: CDR1 SGHTA, CDR2 FQGNSA. This CDR3 region has 13 residues. DNA of the CDR3: TGTGCCAGCAGCTCCAGGGGCTCCCACGAGCAGTACTTC. It yields the protein CASSSRGSHEQYF.

V usage is TRBV20-1 and J usage is TRBJ2-3, with 8 bases fitting TRBD2. Trimming took 4 bases from V and 6 from J; bases not matched to a gene: 6. Per germline, CDR1 DFQATT and CDR2 SNEGSKA (reference sequence). The CDR3 is 13 amino acids. This chain's CDR3 is CSANAGGPDTQYF. The DNA for the CDR3 is TGCAGTGCTAACGCGGGAGGTCCCGATACGCAGTATTTT.